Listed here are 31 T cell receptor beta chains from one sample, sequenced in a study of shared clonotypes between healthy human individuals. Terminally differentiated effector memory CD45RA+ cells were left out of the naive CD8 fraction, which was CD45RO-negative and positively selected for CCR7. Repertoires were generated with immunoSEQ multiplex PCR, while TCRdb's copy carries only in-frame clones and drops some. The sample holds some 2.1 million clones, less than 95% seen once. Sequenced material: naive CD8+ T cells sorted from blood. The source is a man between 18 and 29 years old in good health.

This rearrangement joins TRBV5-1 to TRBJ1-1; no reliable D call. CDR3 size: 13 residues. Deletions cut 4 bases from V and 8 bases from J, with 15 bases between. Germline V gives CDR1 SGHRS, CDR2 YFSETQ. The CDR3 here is CASSPDSTLEAFF. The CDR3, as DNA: TGCGCCAGCAGCCCCGACTCAACCTTAGAAGCTTTCTTT.

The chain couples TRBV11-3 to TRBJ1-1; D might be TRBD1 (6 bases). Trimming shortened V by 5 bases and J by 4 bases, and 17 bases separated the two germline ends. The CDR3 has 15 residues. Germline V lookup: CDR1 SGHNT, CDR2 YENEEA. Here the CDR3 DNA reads TGTGCCAGCAGCCCCGGTAGGGGGGGAGGCACTGAAGCTTTCTTT. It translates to CASSPGRGGGTEAFF.

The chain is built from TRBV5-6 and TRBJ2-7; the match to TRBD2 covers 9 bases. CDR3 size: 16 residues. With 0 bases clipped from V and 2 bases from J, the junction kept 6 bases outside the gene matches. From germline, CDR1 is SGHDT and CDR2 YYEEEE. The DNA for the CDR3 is TGTGCCAGCAGCTTGGAAGAGCGGGGGGTCGCCTACGAGCAGTACTTC. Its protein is CASSLEERGVAYEQYF.

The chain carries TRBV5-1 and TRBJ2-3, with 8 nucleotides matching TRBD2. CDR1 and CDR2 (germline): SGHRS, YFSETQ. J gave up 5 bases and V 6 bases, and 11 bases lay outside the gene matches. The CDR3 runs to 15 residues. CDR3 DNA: TGCGCCAGCACACAACCGGGACTAGATATAGATACGCAGTATTTT. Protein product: CASTQPGLDIDTQYF.

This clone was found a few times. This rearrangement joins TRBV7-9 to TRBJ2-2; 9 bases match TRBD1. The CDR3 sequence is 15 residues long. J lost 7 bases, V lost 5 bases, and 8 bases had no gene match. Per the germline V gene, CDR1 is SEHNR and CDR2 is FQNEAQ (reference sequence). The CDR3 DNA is TGTGCCAGCAGCCGAGGGACAGGGCGGATCGGGGAGCTGTTTTTT. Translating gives CASSRGTGRIGELFF.

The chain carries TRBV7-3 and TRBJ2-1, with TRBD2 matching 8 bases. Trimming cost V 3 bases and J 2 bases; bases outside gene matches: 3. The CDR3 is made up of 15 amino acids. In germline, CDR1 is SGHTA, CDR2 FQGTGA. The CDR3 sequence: CASSFRGGPYNEQFF. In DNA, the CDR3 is TGTGCCAGCAGCTTCCGGGGGGGTCCCTACAATGAGCAGTTCTTC.

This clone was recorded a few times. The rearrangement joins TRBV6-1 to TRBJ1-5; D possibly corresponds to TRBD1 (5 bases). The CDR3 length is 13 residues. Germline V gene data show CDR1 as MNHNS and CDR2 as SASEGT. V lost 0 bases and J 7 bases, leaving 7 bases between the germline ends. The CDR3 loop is CASSEAEGQPQHF. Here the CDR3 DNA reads TGTGCCAGCAGTGAAGCCGAGGGGCAGCCCCAGCATTTT.

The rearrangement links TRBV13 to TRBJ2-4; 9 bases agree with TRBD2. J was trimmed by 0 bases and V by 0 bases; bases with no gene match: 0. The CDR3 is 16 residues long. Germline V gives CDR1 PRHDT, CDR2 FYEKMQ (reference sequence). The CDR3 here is CASSLGTSGAKNIQYF. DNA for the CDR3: TGTGCCAGCAGCTTAGGGACTAGCGGAGCCAAAAACATTCAGTACTTC. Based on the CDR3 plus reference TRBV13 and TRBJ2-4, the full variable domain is AAGVIQSPRHLIKEKRETATLKCYPIPRHDTVYWYQQGPGQDPQFLISFYEKMQSDKGSIPDRFSAQQFSDYHSELNMSSLELGDSALYFCASSLGTSGAKNIQYFGAGTRLSVL.

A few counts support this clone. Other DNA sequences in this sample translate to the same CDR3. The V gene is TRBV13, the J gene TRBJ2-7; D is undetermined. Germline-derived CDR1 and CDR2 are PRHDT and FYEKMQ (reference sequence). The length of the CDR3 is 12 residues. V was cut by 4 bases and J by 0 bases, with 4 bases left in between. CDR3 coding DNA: TGTGCCAGCAGCTCGAGCTCCTACGAGCAGTACTTC. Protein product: CASSSSSYEQYF.

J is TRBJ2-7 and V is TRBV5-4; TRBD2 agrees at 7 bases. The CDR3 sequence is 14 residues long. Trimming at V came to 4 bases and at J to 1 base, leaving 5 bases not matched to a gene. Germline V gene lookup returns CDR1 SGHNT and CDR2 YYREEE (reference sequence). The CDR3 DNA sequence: TGTGCCAGCAGCCTGTGGGGGGGATCCTACGAGCAGTACTTC. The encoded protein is CASSLWGGSYEQYF.

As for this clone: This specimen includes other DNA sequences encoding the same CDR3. CDR3 region: CASSPWTGSYEQYF. The CDR3 DNA sequence: TGTGCCAGCAGCCCCTGGACAGGCTCCTACGAGCAGTACTTC. The V call is TRBV5-6, the J call TRBJ2-7, with TRBD1 identical over 7 bases. The V gene's germline CDR1 is SGHDT and CDR2 YYEEEE. The CDR3 consists of 14 residues. J lost 0 bases, V lost 4 bases, and 4 bases had no gene match.

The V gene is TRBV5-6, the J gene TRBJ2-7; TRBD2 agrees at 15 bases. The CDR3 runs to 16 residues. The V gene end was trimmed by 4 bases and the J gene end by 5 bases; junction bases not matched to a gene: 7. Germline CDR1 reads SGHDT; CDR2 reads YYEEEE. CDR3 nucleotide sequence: TGTGCCAGCAGCCTCGGACTAGCGGGGGGGCCGGACGAGCAGTACTTC. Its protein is CASSLGLAGGPDEQYF.

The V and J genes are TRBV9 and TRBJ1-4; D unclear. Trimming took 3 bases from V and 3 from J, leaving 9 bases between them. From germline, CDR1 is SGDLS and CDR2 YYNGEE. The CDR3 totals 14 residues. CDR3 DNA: TGTGCCAGCAGCGGCGGGTCCCCTAATGAAAAACTGTTTTTT. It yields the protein CASSGGSPNEKLFF. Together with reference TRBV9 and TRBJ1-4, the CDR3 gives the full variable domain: DSGVTQTPKHLITATGQRVTLRCSPRSGDLSVYWYQQSLDQGLQFLIQYYNGEERAKGNILERFSAQQFPDLHSELNLSSLELGDSALYFCASSGGSPNEKLFFGSGTQLSVL.

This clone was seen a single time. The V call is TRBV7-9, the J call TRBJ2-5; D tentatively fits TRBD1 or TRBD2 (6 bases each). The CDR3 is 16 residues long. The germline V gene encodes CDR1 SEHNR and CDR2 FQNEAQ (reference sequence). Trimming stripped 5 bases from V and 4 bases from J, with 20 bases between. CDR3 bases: TGTGCCAGCAGCCTACCGACAGGCCTGGGGGGAGAGACCCAGTACTTC. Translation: CASSLPTGLGGETQYF.

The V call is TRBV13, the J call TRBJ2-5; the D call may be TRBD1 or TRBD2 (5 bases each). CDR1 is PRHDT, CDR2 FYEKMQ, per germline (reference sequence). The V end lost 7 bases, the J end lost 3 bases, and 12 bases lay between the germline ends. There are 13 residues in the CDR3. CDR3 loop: CASNGMGEETQYF. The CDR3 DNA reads TGTGCCAGCAACGGGATGGGGGAAGAGACCCAGTACTTC.

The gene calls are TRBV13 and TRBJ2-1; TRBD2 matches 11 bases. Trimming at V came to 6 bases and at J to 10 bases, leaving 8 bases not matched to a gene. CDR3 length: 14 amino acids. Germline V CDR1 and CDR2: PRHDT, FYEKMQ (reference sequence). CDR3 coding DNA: TGTGCCAGCAGGGGGACTAGCGGCACCCAGGAGCAGTTCTTC. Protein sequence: CASRGTSGTQEQFF.

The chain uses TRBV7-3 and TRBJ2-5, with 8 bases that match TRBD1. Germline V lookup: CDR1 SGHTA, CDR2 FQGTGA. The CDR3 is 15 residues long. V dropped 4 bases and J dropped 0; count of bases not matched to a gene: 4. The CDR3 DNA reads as TGTGCCAGCAGCTCGCTGACAGGGGACCAAGAGACCCAGTACTTC. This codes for CASSSLTGDQETQYF.

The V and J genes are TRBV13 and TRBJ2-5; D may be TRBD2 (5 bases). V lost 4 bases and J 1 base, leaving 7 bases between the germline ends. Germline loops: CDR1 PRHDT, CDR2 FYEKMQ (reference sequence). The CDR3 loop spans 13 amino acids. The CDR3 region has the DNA TGTGCCAGCAGCTCACTAGGCCAAGAGACCCAGTACTTC. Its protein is CASSSLGQETQYF.

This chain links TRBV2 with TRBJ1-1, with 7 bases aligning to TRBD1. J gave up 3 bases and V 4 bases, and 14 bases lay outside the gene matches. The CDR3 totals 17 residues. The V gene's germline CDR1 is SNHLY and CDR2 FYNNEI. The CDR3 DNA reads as TGTGCCAGCAGTGGGGGCCATACAGGGGTCGGGGACACTGAAGCTTTCTTT. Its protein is CASSGGHTGVGDTEAFF.

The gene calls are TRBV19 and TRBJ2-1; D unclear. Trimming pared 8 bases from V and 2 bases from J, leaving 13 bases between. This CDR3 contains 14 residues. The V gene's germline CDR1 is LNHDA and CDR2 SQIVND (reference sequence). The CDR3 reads CASAPGRAYNEQFF. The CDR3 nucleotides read TGTGCCAGTGCCCCCGGTAGGGCCTACAATGAGCAGTTCTTC.

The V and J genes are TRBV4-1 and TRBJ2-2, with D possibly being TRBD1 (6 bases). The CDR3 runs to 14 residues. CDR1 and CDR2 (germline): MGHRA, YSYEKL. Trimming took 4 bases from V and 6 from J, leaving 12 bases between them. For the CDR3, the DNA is TGCGCCAGCAGCCTTCAGGGGTTTGCCGGGGAGCTGTTTTTT. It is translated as CASSLQGFAGELFF.

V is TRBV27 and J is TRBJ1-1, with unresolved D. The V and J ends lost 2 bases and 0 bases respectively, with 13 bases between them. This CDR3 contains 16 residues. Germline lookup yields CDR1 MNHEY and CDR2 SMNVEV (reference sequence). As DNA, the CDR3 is TGTGCCAGCAGTTTAGGGTTGGCAACGATGAACACTGAAGCTTTCTTT. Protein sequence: CASSLGLATMNTEAFF.

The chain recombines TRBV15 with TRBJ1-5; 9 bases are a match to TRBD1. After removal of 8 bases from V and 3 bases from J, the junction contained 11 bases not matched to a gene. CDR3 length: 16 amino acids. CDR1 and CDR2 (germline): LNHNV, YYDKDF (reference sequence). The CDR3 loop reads CATQTWGTGYNQPQHF. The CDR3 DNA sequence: TGTGCCACCCAAACTTGGGGGACAGGGTACAATCAGCCCCAGCATTTT.

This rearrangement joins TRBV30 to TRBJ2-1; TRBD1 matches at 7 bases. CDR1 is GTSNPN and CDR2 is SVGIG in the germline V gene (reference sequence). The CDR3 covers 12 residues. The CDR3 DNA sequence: TGTTCCGGGACAGACGATCACAATGAGCAGTTCTTC. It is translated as CSGTDDHNEQFF.

DNA of the CDR3: TGTGCCAGCAGCCCTCGGACTAGCGGGAGGGTGTACGAGCAGTACTTC. It is translated as CASSPRTSGRVYEQYF. This chain uses TRBV13 with TRBJ2-7; 15 nucleotides agree with TRBD2. The J segment lost 4 bases and the V segment lost 5 bases, leaving 6 bases of the junction unmatched. Germline V gene lookup returns CDR1 PRHDT and CDR2 FYEKMQ (reference sequence). The CDR3 consists of 16 residues.

CDR3 loop: CASRDPGQGFGYTF. The DNA for the CDR3 is TGTGCCAGCAGGGACCCGGGACAGGGGTTTGGCTACACCTTC. The chain combines TRBV28 with TRBJ1-2; TRBD1 aligns across 10 bases. This CDR3 contains 14 residues. Germline lookup yields CDR1 MDHEN and CDR2 SYDVKM. J lost 7 bases, V lost 6 bases, and 8 bases had no gene match.

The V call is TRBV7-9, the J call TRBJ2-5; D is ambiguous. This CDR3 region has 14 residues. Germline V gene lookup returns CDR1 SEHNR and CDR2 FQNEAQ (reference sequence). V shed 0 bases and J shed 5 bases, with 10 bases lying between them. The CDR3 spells CASSLAPGWETQYF. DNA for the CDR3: TGTGCCAGCAGCTTAGCGCCTGGTTGGGAGACCCAGTACTTC.

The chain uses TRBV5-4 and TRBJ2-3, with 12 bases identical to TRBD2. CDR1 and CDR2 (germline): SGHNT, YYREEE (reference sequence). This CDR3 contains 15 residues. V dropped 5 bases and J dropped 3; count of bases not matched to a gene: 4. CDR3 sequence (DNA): TGTGCCAGCAGGCTAGCGGGGGGGCCTACAGATACGCAGTATTTT. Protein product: CASRLAGGPTDTQYF.

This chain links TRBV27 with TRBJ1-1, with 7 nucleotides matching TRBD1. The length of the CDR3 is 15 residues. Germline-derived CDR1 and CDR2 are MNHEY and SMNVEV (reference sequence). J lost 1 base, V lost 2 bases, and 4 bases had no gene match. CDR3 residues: CASSLTGTANTEAFF. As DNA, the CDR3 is TGTGCCAGCAGTTTAACCGGGACAGCGAACACTGAAGCTTTCTTT.

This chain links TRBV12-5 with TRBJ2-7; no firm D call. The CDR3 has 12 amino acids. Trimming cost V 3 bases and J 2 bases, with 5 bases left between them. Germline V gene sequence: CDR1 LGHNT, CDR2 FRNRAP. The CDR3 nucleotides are TGTGCTAGTGGTTTCCTCCCCTACGAGCAGTACTTC. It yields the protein CASGFLPYEQYF. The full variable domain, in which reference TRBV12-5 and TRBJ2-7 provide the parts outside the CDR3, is DARVTQTPRHKVTEMGQEVTMRCQPILGHNTVFWYRQTMMQGLELLAYFRNRAPLDDSGMPKDRFSAEMPDATLATLKIQPSEPRDSAVYFCASGFLPYEQYFGPGTRLTVT.

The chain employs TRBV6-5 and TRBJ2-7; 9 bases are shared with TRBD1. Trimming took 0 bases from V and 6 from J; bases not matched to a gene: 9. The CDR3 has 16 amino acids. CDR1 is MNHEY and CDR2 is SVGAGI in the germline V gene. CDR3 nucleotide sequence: TGTGCCAGCAGTTACTCTCCGGACAGGGGAACGGGCGAGCAGTACTTC. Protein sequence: CASSYSPDRGTGEQYF.